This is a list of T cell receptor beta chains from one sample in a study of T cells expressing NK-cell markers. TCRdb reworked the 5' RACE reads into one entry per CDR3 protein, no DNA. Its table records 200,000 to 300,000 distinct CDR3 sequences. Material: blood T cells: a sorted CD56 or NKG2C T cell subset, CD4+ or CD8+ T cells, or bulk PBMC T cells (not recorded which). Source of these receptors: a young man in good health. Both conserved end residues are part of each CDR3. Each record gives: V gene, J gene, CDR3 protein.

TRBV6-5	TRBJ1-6	CASSYASGSWNSPLHF
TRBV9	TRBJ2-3	CASSVAPAGGLDTQYF
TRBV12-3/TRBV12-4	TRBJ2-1	CASRTGTGAPQEQFF
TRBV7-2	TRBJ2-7	CASSGGALPGEQYF
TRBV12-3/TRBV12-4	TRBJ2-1	CASSFFSLAGVGNEQFF
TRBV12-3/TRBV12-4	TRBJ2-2	CASSLAKGNTGELFF
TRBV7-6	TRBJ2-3	CASSPRSGAGTDTQYF
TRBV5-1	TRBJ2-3	CASSLGRKRTTDTQYF
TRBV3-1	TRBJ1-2	CASSQDRGYGYTF
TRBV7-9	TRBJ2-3	CASSLDGRGTDTQYF
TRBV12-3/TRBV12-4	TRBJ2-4	CASGRTGAVKNIQYF
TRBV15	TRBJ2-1	CATSRAMDSYNEQFF
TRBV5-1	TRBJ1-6	CASSPGQGAGSPLHF
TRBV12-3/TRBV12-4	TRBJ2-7	CATELTGGISYEQYF
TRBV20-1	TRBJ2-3	CSASARAGDTQYF